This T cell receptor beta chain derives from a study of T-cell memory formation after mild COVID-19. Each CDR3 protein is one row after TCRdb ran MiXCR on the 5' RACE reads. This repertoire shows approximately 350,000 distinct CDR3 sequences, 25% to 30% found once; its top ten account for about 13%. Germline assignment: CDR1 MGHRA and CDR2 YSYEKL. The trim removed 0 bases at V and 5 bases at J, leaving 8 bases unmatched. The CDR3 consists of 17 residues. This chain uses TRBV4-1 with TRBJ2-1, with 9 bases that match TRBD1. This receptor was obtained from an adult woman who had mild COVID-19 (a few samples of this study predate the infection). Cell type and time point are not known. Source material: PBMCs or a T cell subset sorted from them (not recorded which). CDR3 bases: TGCGCCAGCAGCCAAGATGGGACAGGGTGGGGACACAATGAGCAGTTCTTC. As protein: CASSQDGTGWGHNEQFF.